This entry lists 13 T cell receptor beta chains sequenced from one sample in a study of blood T cell repertoires in COVID-19. Method: immunoSEQ multiplex PCR; TCRdb's copy keeps in-frame clones and lacks some. The sample shows over 85,000 clones, about 80% of them seen only once. Sequencing input: peripheral blood. The receptor source for this set is a woman of 80 years or more with active or convalescent COVID-19.

The chain uses TRBV3-1 (or the pseudogene TRBV3-2) and TRBJ1-5, with D possibly matching TRBD1 (6 bases). The germline V gene encodes CDR1 LGHDT and CDR2 YNNKEL (reference sequence). V lost 0 bases and J lost 3, with 9 bases in between. The length of the CDR3 is 15 residues. CDR3 amino acids: CASSQEQGFNQPQHF. CDR3 coding DNA: TGTGCCAGCAGCCAAGAACAGGGATTCAATCAGCCCCAGCATTTT.

The rearrangement joins TRBV2 to TRBJ1-2, with D perhaps TRBD1 (6 bases). This CDR3 is 14 amino acids long. Trimming left V 4 bases short and J 5 bases short, with 14 bases between. The V gene's germline CDR1 is SNHLY and CDR2 FYNNEI. The CDR3 region has the DNA TGTGCCAGCAGTGTCCCCAGGGGCGCTTATGGCTACACCTTC. It codes for CASSVPRGAYGYTF.

This clone appeared a few times. The J gene is TRBJ1-1, the V gene TRBV5-1; weak D call: TRBD1 (6 bases). This CDR3 has 15 residues. Germline V CDR1 and CDR2: SGHRS, YFSETQ. Trimming stripped 4 bases from V and 0 bases from J, with 13 bases between. CDR3 amino acids: CASSPEGGLNTEAFF. The DNA of the CDR3 is TGCGCCAGCAGCCCTGAGGGGGGGCTGAACACTGAAGCTTTCTTT.

This sequence joins TRBV4-1 and TRBJ2-3, with 8 bases fitting TRBD2. The CDR3 has 17 residues. Germline assignment: CDR1 MGHRA and CDR2 YSYEKL. J was trimmed by 5 bases and V by 0 bases; bases with no gene match: 10. DNA for the CDR3: TGCGCCAGCAGCCAAGATCAAAGCGGGAGCTTTGGAGATACGCAGTATTTT. It encodes CASSQDQSGSFGDTQYF.

The chain is built from TRBV5-1 and TRBJ2-7; D is perhaps TRBD1 (6 bases). CDR1 SGHRS and CDR2 YFSETQ come from the germline V gene. The CDR3 is 14 amino acids. V was trimmed by 5 bases and J by 0 bases, leaving 12 bases between them. The CDR3 protein is CASSQGRNSYEQYF. The CDR3 DNA reads TGCGCCAGCAGTCAGGGGCGAAACTCCTACGAGCAGTACTTC. Full variable domain (rest looked up from reference TRBV5-1 and TRBJ2-7): KAGVTQTPRYLIKTRGQQVTLSCSPISGHRSVSWYQQTPGQGLQFLFEYFSETQRNKGNFPGRFSGRQFSNSRSEMNVSTLELGDSALYLCASSQGRNSYEQYFGPGTRLTVT.

The V gene is TRBV5-1, the J gene TRBJ2-3, with 11 nucleotides matching TRBD2. This CDR3 region has 15 residues. Germline V gives CDR1 SGHRS, CDR2 YFSETQ. V shed 4 bases, J shed 4 bases, and the junction held 5 bases outside the gene matches. CDR3 coding DNA: TGCGCCAGCAGCCCGGGACTAGCGGCTGCAGATACGCAGTATTTT. Protein: CASSPGLAAADTQYF. Together with reference TRBV5-1 and TRBJ2-3, the CDR3 gives the full variable domain: KAGVTQTPRYLIKTRGQQVTLSCSPISGHRSVSWYQQTPGQGLQFLFEYFSETQRNKGNFPGRFSGRQFSNSRSEMNVSTLELGDSALYLCASSPGLAAADTQYFGPGTRLTVL.

The chain uses TRBV5-1 and TRBJ2-2; maybe TRBD2 (6 bases). Per the germline V gene, CDR1 is SGHRS and CDR2 is YFSETQ. This CDR3 region has 14 residues. With 3 bases removed from V and 5 bases from J, the gap between germline ends came to 11 bases. The CDR3, as DNA: TGCGCCAGCAGCTCCGGGGGTTTAACCGGGGAGCTGTTTTTT. This translates into CASSSGGLTGELFF.

V gene TRBV6-6 combines with J gene TRBJ2-7; tentatively, D is TRBD2 (6 bases). V was pared by 2 bases and J by 6 bases, with 20 bases between. Germline loops: CDR1 MNHNY, CDR2 SVGAGI (reference sequence). This CDR3 has 16 amino acids. The CDR3 DNA reads as TGTGCCAGCAGTTACGAGCGGGCCTCTCAAAACTTCGAGCAGTACTTC. Its translation: CASSYERASQNFEQYF.

J is TRBJ1-2 and V is TRBV9; D perhaps matches TRBD1 (6 bases). The CDR3 is 14 amino acids. With 4 bases removed from V and 0 bases from J, the gap between germline ends came to 10 bases. Germline assignment: CDR1 SGDLS and CDR2 YYNGEE. CDR3 amino acids: CASSPRTANYGYTF. The CDR3 nucleotides read TGTGCCAGCAGCCCCCGGACAGCTAACTATGGCTACACCTTC.

This clone was observed a single time. The gene calls are TRBV18 and TRBJ1-1; D gene unclear. The V end was cut by 2 bases, the J end by 8 bases, with 18 bases between. From germline, CDR1 is KGHSH and CDR2 LQKENI. The CDR3 runs to 15 residues. CDR3 bases: TGTGCCAGCTCACCAAGTAGCCCCCGACCGGGGGAAGCTTTCTTT. It is translated as CASSPSSPRPGEAFF.

This clone has more than one count but fewer than ten. The genes are TRBV7-2 and TRBJ1-6; D is unresolved. Looked up from germline, CDR1 is SGHTA and CDR2 is FQGNSA. This CDR3 has 16 amino acids. The V gene lost 0 bases and the J gene lost 8 bases, with 14 bases spanning the gap. CDR3 sequence reads: CASSLAGPSGYSPLHF. As DNA, the CDR3 is TGTGCCAGCAGCTTAGCTGGGCCTTCTGGGTATTCACCCCTCCACTTT.

The gene calls are TRBV14 and TRBJ2-1; 11 nucleotides agree with TRBD2. The germline CDR1 and CDR2 sequences are SGHDN and FVKESK. J lost 8 bases, V lost 5 bases, and 8 bases had no gene match. The CDR3 runs to 15 residues. In DNA, the CDR3 is TGTGCCAGCAGCGCTGGGACTAGCGGAGCGTATGAGCAGTTCTTC. This gives the protein CASSAGTSGAYEQFF.

J is TRBJ2-7 and V is TRBV9; 7 bases map to TRBD2. Germline-derived CDR1 and CDR2 are SGDLS and YYNGEE. This CDR3 is built from 14 residues. V was clipped by 3 bases and J by 2 bases; unmatched bases: 5. In DNA form, the CDR3 reads TGTGCCAGCAGCGCTAGCGGTCACACCTACGAGCAGTACTTC. Translated, it gives CASSASGHTYEQYF.